This T cell receptor beta chain is from a study of B cell selection in AIRE deficiency. Sorted regulatory T cells were CD4-positive, CD25-high and CD127-low or negative. About this clone itself: Its antigen remains unidentified.

Findings and limits, study-wide: Only about 9.3% of a few thousand shared Treg sequences were patient-specific; about 33% healthy-specific. Shared Treg sequences were biased toward short CDR3s with few non-templated nucleotide insertions.

Sequenced by immunoSEQ multiplex PCR; TCRdb stores in-frame clones only, minus some. Altogether 20,000 or so clones are present, around nine tenths being singletons, with the ten largest covering roughly 1.4%. Sequencing input: CD4+CD25+ Tregs sorted from PBMCs. The receptor was isolated from a human donor in good health.

The CDR3 coding sequence is TGTGCCAGCAGCTCCCCGGGACTAGCGGGGGGGGCTGGGGCCAACGTCCTGACTTTC. This sequence encodes CASSSPGLAGGAGANVLTF. This chain joins TRBV4-2 and TRBJ2-6, with 16 positions matching TRBD2. Trimming cost V 5 bases and J 2 bases; bases outside gene matches: 6. The CDR3 runs to 19 residues. CDR1 and CDR2 from the germline V gene are LGHNA and YNFKEQ.